The T cell receptor beta chain under discussion was sequenced for a study of cytomegalovirus exposure and HLA in healthy donors. Study summary: A later analysis reported the same platform for the roughly 110 validation repertoires and the 666 first-cohort repertoires. Broader study findings: Cytomegalovirus-associated TCR beta chains were listed, numbering some 180.

The J segment lost 2 bases and the V segment lost 6 bases, leaving 7 bases of the junction unmatched. Germline-derived CDR1 and CDR2 are LNHDA and SQIVND (reference sequence). The CDR3 contains 15 residues. This table comes from immunoSEQ multiplex PCR, and its TCRdb copy is limited to in-frame clones, with some not included. The repertoire holds approximately 200,000 clones, about three quarters seen once, with 0.95% to 1.5% in the top ten. A remark on this clone: Its matching antigen is unknown.

The sample taken for sequencing was PBMCs. This chain links TRBV19 with TRBJ2-1; the match to TRBD2 covers 7 bases. The source is a woman aged 30 to 39 in good health and CMV-seronegative. The CDR3 DNA follows: TGTGCCAGTAGCCGAGCGGGAATCGCCTACAATGAGCAGTTCTTC. Translating it yields CASSRAGIAYNEQFF.